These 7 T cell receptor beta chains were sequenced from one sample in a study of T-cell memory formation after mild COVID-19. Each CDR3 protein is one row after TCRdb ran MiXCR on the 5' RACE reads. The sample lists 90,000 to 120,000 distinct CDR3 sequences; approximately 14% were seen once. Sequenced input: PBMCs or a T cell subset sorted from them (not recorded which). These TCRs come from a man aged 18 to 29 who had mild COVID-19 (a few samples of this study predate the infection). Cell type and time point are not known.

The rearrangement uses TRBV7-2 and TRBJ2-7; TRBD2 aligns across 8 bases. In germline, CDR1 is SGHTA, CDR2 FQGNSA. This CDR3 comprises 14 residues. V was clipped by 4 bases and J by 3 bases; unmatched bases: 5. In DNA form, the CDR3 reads TGTGCCAGCAGCTCGGGACTAGATGTCTACGAGCAGTACTTC. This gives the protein CASSSGLDVYEQYF.

The CDR3 region is CASSGGARNEQFF. The CDR3 DNA reads TGTGCCAGCAGCGGGGGGGCAAGAAATGAGCAGTTCTTC. The rearrangement links TRBV6-2 or TRBV6-3 to TRBJ2-1; 8 positions agree with TRBD2. Losses at the gene ends were 6 bases for V and 7 bases for J; bases not matched to a gene: 5. Germline-derived CDR1 and CDR2 are MNHEY and SVGEGT. The length of the CDR3 is 13 residues.

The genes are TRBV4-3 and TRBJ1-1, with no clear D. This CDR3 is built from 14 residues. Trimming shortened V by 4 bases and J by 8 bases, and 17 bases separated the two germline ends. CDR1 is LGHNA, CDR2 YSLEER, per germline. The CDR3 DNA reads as TGCGCCAGCAGCCCAGACCCTTACGCCCGGGAAGCTTTCTTT. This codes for CASSPDPYAREAFF.

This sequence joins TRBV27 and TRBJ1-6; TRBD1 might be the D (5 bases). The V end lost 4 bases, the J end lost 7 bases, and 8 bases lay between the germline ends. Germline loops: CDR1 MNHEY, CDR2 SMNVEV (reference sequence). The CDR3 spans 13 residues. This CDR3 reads CASSSDSNSPLHF. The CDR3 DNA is TGTGCCAGCAGTTCAGACAGCAATTCACCCCTCCACTTT.

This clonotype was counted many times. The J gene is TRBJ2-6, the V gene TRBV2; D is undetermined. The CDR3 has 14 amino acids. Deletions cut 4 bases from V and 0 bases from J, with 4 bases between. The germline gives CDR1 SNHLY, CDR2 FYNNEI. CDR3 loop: CASSASSGANVLTF. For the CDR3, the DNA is TGTGCCAGCAGTGCGAGCTCTGGGGCCAACGTCCTGACTTTC.

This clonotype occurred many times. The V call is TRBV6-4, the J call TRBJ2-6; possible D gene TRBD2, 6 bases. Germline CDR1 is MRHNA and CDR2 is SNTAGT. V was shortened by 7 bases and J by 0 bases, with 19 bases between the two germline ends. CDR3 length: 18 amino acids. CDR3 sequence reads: CASTPSGASLSGANVLTF. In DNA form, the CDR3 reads TGTGCCAGCACACCTTCGGGAGCTTCCCTCTCTGGGGCCAACGTCCTGACTTTC.

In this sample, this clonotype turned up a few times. CDR3 region: CASSQDGDSMFGANVLTF. In DNA, the CDR3 is TGCGCCAGCAGCCAAGATGGGGACAGTATGTTCGGGGCCAACGTCCTGACTTTC. The gene calls are TRBV4-3 and TRBJ2-6, with TRBD1 identical over 7 bases. Per germline, CDR1 LGHNA and CDR2 YSLEER. The trim removed 0 bases at V and 4 bases at J, leaving 9 bases unmatched. The CDR3 consists of 18 residues.